Shown below are 21 T cell receptor beta chains from a single sample sequenced in a study of blood T cell repertoires in COVID-19 (dated by TCRdb to 2019 to 2021). Libraries were built with the immunoSEQ multiplex PCR assay. Drawn from immuneACCESS, this table holds only the in-frame rearrangements with V and J called that TCRdb kept. Clones are partly lost; checked studies trace under half to an unresolved V gene and leave the rest unexplained. The sample includes 100,000 to 150,000 clones, with 70% to 90% observed a single time. The ten largest clones take up about 2% of the sample. The sequenced material came from peripheral blood. The source of these receptors is a man aged 70-80 years with active COVID-19.

This clone was detected once. The chain uses TRBV28 and TRBJ2-1; TRBD2 is a possible D gene (5 bases). CDR3 length equals 12 residues. Between the trimmed V and J ends, which lost 8 bases and 7 bases, there was a span of 12 bases. Germline V gene lookup returns CDR1 MDHEN and CDR2 SYDVKM. CDR3 in amino acids: CASSLAMNEQFF. The CDR3 coding sequence is TGTGCCAGCTCGCTAGCCATGAATGAGCAGTTCTTC.

This chain uses TRBV27 with TRBJ2-3; D is possibly TRBD2 (7 bases). Germline V CDR1 and CDR2: MNHEY, SMNVEV (reference sequence). Trimming left V 5 bases short and J 1 base short, with 16 bases between. The CDR3 consists of 16 residues. The CDR3 sequence is CASSPSGRGRTDTQYF. In nucleotides, the CDR3 is TGTGCCAGCAGTCCCTCGGGGCGGGGGCGCACAGATACGCAGTATTTT.

The chain combines TRBV18 with TRBJ2-5, with a possible D match to TRBD1 (5 bases). Trimming pared 1 base from V and 4 bases from J, leaving 7 bases between. Germline V gives CDR1 KGHSH, CDR2 LQKENI. The CDR3 is made up of 13 amino acids. The CDR3 loop is CASSPHQGETQYF. The DNA for the CDR3 is TGTGCCAGCTCACCACATCAGGGAGAGACCCAGTACTTC.

The CDR3 DNA reads as TGTGCCAGCAGCGGACAGGGGTCCATGAACACTGAAGCTTTCTTT. Protein product: CASSGQGSMNTEAFF. The chain joins TRBV9 to TRBJ1-1; the match to TRBD1 covers 8 bases. CDR1 and CDR2 (germline): SGDLS, YYNGEE. This CDR3 comprises 15 residues. Unmatched junction bases numbered 4, after V lost 3 bases and J lost 0 bases. Together with reference TRBV9 and TRBJ1-1, the CDR3 gives the full variable domain: DSGVTQTPKHLITATGQRVTLRCSPRSGDLSVYWYQQSLDQGLQFLIQYYNGEERAKGNILERFSAQQFPDLHSELNLSSLELGDSALYFCASSGQGSMNTEAFFGQGTRLTVV.

CDR3 residues: CASRTGLQPLHF. The CDR3 coding sequence is TGTGCCAGTAGGACAGGTTTGCAGCCCCTCCACTTT. The chain employs TRBV19 and TRBJ1-6; possible D gene TRBD1, 6 bases. The germline V gene has CDR1 LNHDA and CDR2 SQIVND (reference sequence). The CDR3 loop spans 12 amino acids. The V and J ends lost 6 bases and 13 bases respectively, with 13 bases between them.

The rearrangement joins TRBV20-1 to TRBJ1-1, with D tentatively TRBD1 (5 bases). CDR3 length equals 10 residues. Germline V gene data show CDR1 as DFQATT and CDR2 as SNEGSKA (reference sequence). The CDR3 spells CGGWGAEAFF. Written as DNA, the CDR3 is TGCGGGGGATGGGGGGCTGAAGCTTTCTTT.

The chain recombines TRBV27 with TRBJ1-6; TRBD1 aligns across 11 bases. Looked up from germline, CDR1 is MNHEY and CDR2 is SMNVEV (reference sequence). Germline trimming cut 5 bases from V and 7 bases from J; bases unmatched to any gene: 10. The CDR3 has 17 amino acids. CDR3 region: CASSLDRDRGRNSPLHF. The CDR3, as DNA: TGTGCCAGCAGTCTAGACCGGGACAGGGGGAGAAATTCACCCCTCCACTTT.

V is TRBV24-1 and J is TRBJ2-1; 7 nucleotides match TRBD2. J lost 0 bases, V lost 2 bases, and 0 bases had no gene match. The CDR3 runs to 15 residues. CDR1 KGHDR and CDR2 SFDVKD come from the germline V gene. CDR3 sequence reads: CATSDSGGSYNEQFF. The DNA of the CDR3 is TGTGCCACCAGTGATTCGGGGGGCTCCTACAATGAGCAGTTCTTC.

This chain uses TRBV7-9 with TRBJ2-2, with a tentative D call TRBD1 (5 bases). This CDR3 comprises 14 residues. The ends were cut back, 4 bases at V and 4 bases at J, with 10 bases in the middle. The V gene's germline CDR1 is SEHNR and CDR2 FQNEAQ (reference sequence). CDR3 DNA: TGTGCCAGCAGCTCTCAGGGATCCACCGGGGAGCTGTTTTTT. Amino acids: CASSSQGSTGELFF.

This clone has only a few counts. J is TRBJ1-6 and V is TRBV12-3 or TRBV12-4, with a possible D match to TRBD1 (5 bases). This CDR3 is built from 13 residues. V gave up 3 bases and J gave up 10 bases, with 10 bases separating them. CDR3 in amino acids: CASSFGGRSPLHF. The CDR3 region has the DNA TGTGCCAGCAGTTTCGGGGGGAGGTCACCCCTCCACTTT.

The table lists this clone with a count of one. The chain links TRBV10-3 to TRBJ1-4; D is undetermined. The CDR3 extends over 12 amino acids. Germline loops: CDR1 ENHRY, CDR2 SYGVKD. V dropped 10 bases and J dropped 8 bases, with 14 bases sitting between them. For the CDR3, the DNA is TGTGCCACCTTGGGGTCGGGGGAAAAACTGTTTTTT. Amino acid sequence: CATLGSGEKLFF.

V usage is TRBV19 and J usage is TRBJ1-1; 7 bases match TRBD1. This CDR3 has 14 amino acids. Germline V gives CDR1 LNHDA, CDR2 SQIVND (reference sequence). V lost 5 bases, J lost 1 base, and 4 bases stayed unmatched. Written as DNA, the CDR3 is TGTGCCAGTAGTTTTGGGACAGCGAACACTGAAGCTTTCTTT. This encodes CASSFGTANTEAFF.

The chain combines TRBV6-2 or TRBV6-3 with TRBJ2-1; weak D call: TRBD1 (5 bases). The V end lost 0 bases, the J end lost 3 bases, and 12 bases lay between the germline ends. This CDR3 region has 16 residues. CDR1 is MNHEY and CDR2 is SVGEGT in the germline V gene. CDR3: CASSYSLLGHYNEQFF. The CDR3 DNA follows: TGTGCCAGCAGTTACTCGCTCCTAGGACACTACAATGAGCAGTTCTTC.

V gene TRBV30 combines with J gene TRBJ2-7; tentative D call: TRBD2 (5 bases). Germline V gives CDR1 GTSNPN, CDR2 SVGIG (reference sequence). CDR3 size: 12 residues. The ends were cut back, 0 bases at V and 5 bases at J, with 8 bases in the middle. CDR3 sequence (DNA): TGTGCCTGGAGTGTAGAGGGAAACGAGCAGTACTTC. This translates into CAWSVEGNEQYF.

This chain uses TRBV9 with TRBJ2-1, with TRBD2 matching 7 bases. The germline gives CDR1 SGDLS, CDR2 YYNGEE. The CDR3 runs to 13 residues. V trimming: 2 bases; J trimming: 6 bases; junction bases outside the gene matches: 2. CDR3 amino acids: CASSVPSGNEQFF. DNA for the CDR3: TGTGCCAGCAGCGTGCCTAGCGGCAATGAGCAGTTCTTC.

The chain recombines TRBV27 with TRBJ2-3; D not resolved. The CDR3 length is 14 residues. Germline CDR1 MNHEY, CDR2 SMNVEV (reference sequence). The V end was cut by 3 bases, the J end by 2 bases, with 9 bases between. The CDR3 region has the DNA TGTGCCAGCAGTTTTAGTAGACTCACAGATACGCAGTATTTT. Protein sequence: CASSFSRLTDTQYF.

The V call is TRBV29-1, the J call TRBJ2-1, with TRBD1 identical over 7 bases. The CDR3 consists of 13 residues. CDR1 is SQVTM, CDR2 ANQGSEA, per germline. Trimming took 4 bases from V and 3 from J; bases not matched to a gene: 3. The CDR3 sequence is CSVGGQYYNEQFF. DNA for the CDR3: TGCAGCGTTGGGGGACAGTACTACAATGAGCAGTTCTTC.

The rearrangement joins TRBV27 to TRBJ2-2, with a tentative D call TRBD1 (6 bases). V dropped 5 bases and J dropped 0 bases, with 13 bases sitting between them. Germline V gene data show CDR1 as MNHEY and CDR2 as SMNVEV (reference sequence). The CDR3 runs 16 residues. The CDR3 region has the DNA TGTGCCAGCAGTCCCTCCCGACAGGCGAACACCGGGGAGCTGTTTTTT. Translating it yields CASSPSRQANTGELFF.

The chain uses TRBV19 and TRBJ2-7; possibly TRBD1 for D (8 bases). The CDR3 covers 16 residues. CDR1 LNHDA and CDR2 SQIVND come from the germline V gene (reference sequence). V was clipped by 4 bases and J by 0 bases, with 16 bases between them. The CDR3: CASSTGQGGSSYEQYF. The CDR3 region has the DNA TGTGCCAGTAGTACCGGACAGGGCGGGAGCTCCTACGAGCAGTACTTC.

This chain connects TRBV2 to TRBJ2-1, with D perhaps TRBD2 (6 bases). V was trimmed by 6 bases and J by 4 bases, leaving 25 bases between them. Germline CDR1 SNHLY, CDR2 FYNNEI. This CDR3 is built from 18 residues. CDR3 DNA: TGTGCCAGCAGCCCTTGGGGATATGGGGTGGGAGGTTACAATGAGCAGTTCTTC. It specifies CASSPWGYGVGGYNEQFF. The full variable domain, rest sourced from reference TRBV2 and TRBJ2-1, is EPEVTQTPSHQVTQMGQEVILRCVPISNHLYFYWYRQILGQKVEFLVSFYNNEISEKSEIFDDQFSVERPDGSNFTLKIRSTKLEDSAMYFCASSPWGYGVGGYNEQFFGPGTRLTVL.

Concerning this clone: The identical CDR3 is also encoded by other nucleotide sequences in the sample. This sequence joins TRBV5-1 and TRBJ1-2, with TRBD1 matching 7 bases. CDR1 SGHRS and CDR2 YFSETQ come from the germline V gene. The CDR3 is made up of 13 amino acids. The ends lost 3 bases at V and 3 bases at J; junction bases unmatched: 2. CDR3 bases: TGCGCCAGCAGCTCCACAGGGGACTATGGCTACACCTTC. Translation gives CASSSTGDYGYTF.